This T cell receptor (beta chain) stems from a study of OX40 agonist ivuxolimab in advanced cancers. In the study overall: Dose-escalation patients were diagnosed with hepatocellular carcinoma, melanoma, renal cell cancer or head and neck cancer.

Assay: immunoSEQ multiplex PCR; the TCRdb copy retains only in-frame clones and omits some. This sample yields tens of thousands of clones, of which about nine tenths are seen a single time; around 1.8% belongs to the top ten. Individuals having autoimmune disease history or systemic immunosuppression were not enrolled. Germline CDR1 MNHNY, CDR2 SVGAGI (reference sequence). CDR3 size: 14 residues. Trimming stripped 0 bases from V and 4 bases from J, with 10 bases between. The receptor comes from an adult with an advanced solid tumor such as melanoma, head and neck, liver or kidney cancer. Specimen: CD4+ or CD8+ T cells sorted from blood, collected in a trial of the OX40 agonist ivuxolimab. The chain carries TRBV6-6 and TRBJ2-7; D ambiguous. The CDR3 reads CASSYSGNGYEQYF. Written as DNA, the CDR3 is TGTGCCAGCAGTTACTCGGGGAACGGGTACGAGCAGTACTTC.